This TCR beta chain was obtained from a study of a mutant IDH1 vaccine in newly diagnosed glioma. Whole-study findings and limits: Researchers report vaccine-induced immune responses in roughly 93% of patients.

Time point defined: week 35, safety follow-up. Every vaccine dose comprised 300 ug of mutant IDH1 20-mer peptide plus topical imiquimod. Some clones are missing from TCRdb's copy, which holds only in-frame ones; the method was immunoSEQ multiplex PCR. Among tens of thousands of clones listed, roughly 80% were seen once. As concerns this clone: Its target is unknown.

CDR3 length: 15 amino acids. The V gene's germline CDR1 is SEHNR and CDR2 FQNEAQ (reference sequence). The V end lost 2 bases, the J end lost 2 bases, and 11 bases lay between the germline ends. The starting material was PBMCs, obtained from a glioma patient whose treatment included an IDH1 peptide vaccine. This TCR derives from a man in his late teens or twenties with glioma. The J gene is TRBJ2-3, the V gene TRBV7-9, with D perhaps given as TRBD1 or TRBD2 (5 bases each). The CDR3, as DNA: TGTGCCAGCAGCTTATATTTGGGGGTCACAGATACGCAGTATTTT. Protein product: CASSLYLGVTDTQYF.